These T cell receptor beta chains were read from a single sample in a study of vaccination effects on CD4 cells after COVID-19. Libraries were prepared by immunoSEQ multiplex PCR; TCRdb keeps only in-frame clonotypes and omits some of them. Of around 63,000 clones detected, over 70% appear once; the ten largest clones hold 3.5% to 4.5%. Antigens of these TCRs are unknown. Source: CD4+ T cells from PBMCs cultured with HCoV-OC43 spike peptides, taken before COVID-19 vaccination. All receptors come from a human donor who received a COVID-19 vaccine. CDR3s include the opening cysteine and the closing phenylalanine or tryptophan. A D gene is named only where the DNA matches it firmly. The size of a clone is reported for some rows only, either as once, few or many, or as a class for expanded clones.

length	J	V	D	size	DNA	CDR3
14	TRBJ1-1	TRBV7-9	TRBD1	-	TGTGCCAGCAGCTTTCAGGGGGCCGAGGCTGAAGCTTTCTTT	CASSFQGAEAEAFF
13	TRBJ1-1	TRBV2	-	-	TGTGCCAGCAGTGTTATGATTAACACTGAAGCTTTCTTT	CASSVMINTEAFF
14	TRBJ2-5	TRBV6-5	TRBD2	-	TGTGCCAGCAGGGGAGCGGGGGCGGAGGAGACCCAGTACTTC	CASRGAGAEETQYF
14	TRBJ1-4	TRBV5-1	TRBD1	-	TGCGCCAGCAGCGGGACAGGGGCGGAGGAAAAACTGTTTTTT	CASSGTGAEEKLFF
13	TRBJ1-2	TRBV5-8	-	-	TGTGCCAGCAGCATACAAGTAACGCATGGCTACACCTTC	CASSIQVTHGYTF
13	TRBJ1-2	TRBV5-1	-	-	TGCGCCAGCAGCTATTCGGAACCCTATGGCTACACCTTC	CASSYSEPYGYTF
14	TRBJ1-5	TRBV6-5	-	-	TGTGCCAGCAATCTGCTGCTTAGCAATCAGCCCCAGCATTTT	CASNLLLSNQPQHF
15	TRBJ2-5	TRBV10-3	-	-	TGTGCCACCCAGGGGTCCTCCTCCGGGACGGAGACCCAGTACTTC	CATQGSSSGTETQYF
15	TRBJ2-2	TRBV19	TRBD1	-	TGTGCCAGTCAGGACAGGGGGACGAACACCGGGGAGCTGTTTTTT	CASQDRGTNTGELFF
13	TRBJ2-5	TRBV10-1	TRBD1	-	TGCGCCAGCAGTGACAGGGGGCTAGAGACCCAGTACTTC	CASSDRGLETQYF
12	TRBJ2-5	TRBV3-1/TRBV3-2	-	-	TGTGCCAGCAGCCCGGACCGAGAGACCCAGTACTTC	CASSPDRETQYF
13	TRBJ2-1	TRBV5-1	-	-	TGCGCCAGCAGCTTGGGGGGTCAGAATGAGCAGTTCTTC	CASSLGGQNEQFF
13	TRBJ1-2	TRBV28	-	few	TGTGCCAGCAGTAGACAGCCGGACTATGGCTACACCTTC	CASSRQPDYGYTF
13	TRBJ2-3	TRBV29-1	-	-	TGCAGCGTAGACAGGTCCGGGTCGGATACGCAGTATTTT	CSVDRSGSDTQYF
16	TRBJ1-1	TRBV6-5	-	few	TGTGCCAGCAGTTACTCGTCTGGCAGAATGAACACTGAAGCTTTCTTT	CASSYSSGRMNTEAFF
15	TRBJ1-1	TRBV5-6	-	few	TGTGCCAGCAGCTTGGTAATCGGGGTAAACACTGAAGCTTTCTTT	CASSLVIGVNTEAFF
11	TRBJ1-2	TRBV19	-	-	TGTGCCAGCATCGATTACTATGGCTACACCTTC	CASIDYYGYTF
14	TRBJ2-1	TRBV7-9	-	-	TGTGCCAGCAGCTTAGTGCAGGGAGTCAATGAGCAGTTCTTC	CASSLVQGVNEQFF
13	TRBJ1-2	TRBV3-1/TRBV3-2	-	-	TGTGCCAGCAGCCGCGACAGTTTCTATGGCTACACCTTC	CASSRDSFYGYTF
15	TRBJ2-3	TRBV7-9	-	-	TGTGCCAGCAGCGCCAGCCGGGCTAGCACAGATACGCAGTATTTT	CASSASRASTDTQYF
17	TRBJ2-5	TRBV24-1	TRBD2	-	TGTGCCACCAGTGGGGAGCGGGGGGGCCTGCGGCAAGAGACCCAGTACTTC	CATSGERGGLRQETQYF
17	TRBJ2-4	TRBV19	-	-	TGTGCCAGTAGTATCTGGACAGCGGAACTAGCCAAAAACATTCAGTACTTC	CASSIWTAELAKNIQYF
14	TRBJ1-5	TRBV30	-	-	TGTGCCTGGAGAGGGAACAGGGCTACTCAGCCCCAGCATTTT	CAWRGNRATQPQHF
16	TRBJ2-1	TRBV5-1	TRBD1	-	TGCGCCAGCAGGGAGTCGACAGGGCGGTCCTACAATGAGCAGTTCTTC	CASRESTGRSYNEQFF
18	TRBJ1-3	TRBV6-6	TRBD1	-	TGTGCCAGCAGCCGAAAACCGGTGGGACAGGGGATCGGAAACACCATATATTTT	CASSRKPVGQGIGNTIYF
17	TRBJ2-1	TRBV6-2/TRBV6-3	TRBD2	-	TGTGCCAGCAGTTACCGCGCGGGGGGCCTAAACTACAATGAGCAGTTCTTC	CASSYRAGGLNYNEQFF
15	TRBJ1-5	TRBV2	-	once	TGTGCCAGCAGTGACCCCCGGGGTCAAAATCAGCCCCAGCATTTT	CASSDPRGQNQPQHF
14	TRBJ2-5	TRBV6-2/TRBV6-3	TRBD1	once	TGTGCCAGCAGTTATGAACAGGGGACAGAGACCCAGTACTTC	CASSYEQGTETQYF
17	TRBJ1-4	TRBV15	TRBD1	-	TGTGCCACCAGCAGAAACTCCGGGACAGGGAAGAATGAAAAACTGTTTTTT	CATSRNSGTGKNEKLFF
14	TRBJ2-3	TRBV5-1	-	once	TGCGCCAGCAGCTTGGTGTTAGCTACAGATACGCAGTATTTT	CASSLVLATDTQYF
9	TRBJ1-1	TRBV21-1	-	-	TGTGCCAGGCCCCATGAAGCTTTCTTT	CARPHEAFF
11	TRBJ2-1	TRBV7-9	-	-	TGTGCCAGCAGCGTGGCCAATGAGCAGTTCTTC	CASSVANEQFF
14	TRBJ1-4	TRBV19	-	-	TGTGCCAGTAGTATGTCGGGATCTAATGAAAAACTGTTTTTT	CASSMSGSNEKLFF
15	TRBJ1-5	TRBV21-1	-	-	-	CASSFWGWGNQPQHF
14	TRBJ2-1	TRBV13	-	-	TGTGCCAGCAGCTCTCAGTCGGGGGGCCATGAGCAGTTCTTC	CASSSQSGGHEQFF
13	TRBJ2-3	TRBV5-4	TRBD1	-	TGTGCCAGCAGCGTTGGACAGGATGGTACGCAGTATTTT	CASSVGQDGTQYF
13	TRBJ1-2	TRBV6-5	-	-	TGTGCCAGCAGTTCCGGGACCCGCTATGGCTACACCTTC	CASSSGTRYGYTF
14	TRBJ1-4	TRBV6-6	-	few	TGTGCCAGCAGTTTGAGGCGAGATAATGAAAAACTGTTTTTT	CASSLRRDNEKLFF
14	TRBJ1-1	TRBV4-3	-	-	TGCGCCAGCAGCCGGTTGGGGCTCGACACTGAAGCTTTCTTT	CASSRLGLDTEAFF
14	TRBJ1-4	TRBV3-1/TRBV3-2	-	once	TGTGCCAGCAGCCAAGAACAGGTGAAAGGGCGGCTGTTTTTT	CASSQEQVKGRLFF
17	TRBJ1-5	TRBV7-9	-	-	TGTGCCAGCAGCTTAGGAGGTTTTCCGGAATTCAATCAGCCCCAGCATTTT	CASSLGGFPEFNQPQHF
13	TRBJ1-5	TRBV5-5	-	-	TGTGCCAGCAGCTTGGAAAGCAATCAGCCCCAGCATTTT	CASSLESNQPQHF